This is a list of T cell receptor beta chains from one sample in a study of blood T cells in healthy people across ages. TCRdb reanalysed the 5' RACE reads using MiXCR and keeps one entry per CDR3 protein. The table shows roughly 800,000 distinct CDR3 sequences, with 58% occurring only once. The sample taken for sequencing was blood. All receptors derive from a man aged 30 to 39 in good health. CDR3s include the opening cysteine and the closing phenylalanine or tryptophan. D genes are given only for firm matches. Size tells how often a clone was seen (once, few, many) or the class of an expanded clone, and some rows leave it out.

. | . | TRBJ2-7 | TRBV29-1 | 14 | CSVDKTGSSYEQYF | TGCAGCGTTGATAAGACGGGGAGCTCCTACGAGCAGTACTTC
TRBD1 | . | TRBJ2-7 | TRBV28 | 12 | CASRLTGNEQYF | TGTGCCAGCAGATTGACAGGGAACGAGCAGTACTTC
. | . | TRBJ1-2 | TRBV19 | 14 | CAAAEQGRYYGYTF | TGTGCCGCAGCTGAACAGGGAAGATACTATGGCTACACCTTC
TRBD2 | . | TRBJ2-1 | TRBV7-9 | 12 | CASRTSVYEQFF | TGTGCCAGCAGGACTAGCGTGTATGAGCAGTTCTTC
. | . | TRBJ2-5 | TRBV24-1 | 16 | CATSDREMEYQETQYF | TGTGCCACCAGTGATCGGGAGATGGAGTACCAAGAGACCCAGTACTTC
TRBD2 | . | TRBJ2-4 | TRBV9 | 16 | CASRDTSGEDKNIQYF | TGTGCCAGCAGGGATACTAGCGGGGAGGACAAAAACATTCAGTACTTC
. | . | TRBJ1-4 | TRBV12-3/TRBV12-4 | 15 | CASSPPGWKTEKLFF | TGTGCCAGCAGTCCCCCCGGATGGAAAACAGAAAAACTGTTTTTT
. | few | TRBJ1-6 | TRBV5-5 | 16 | CASNSRATDYNSPLHF | TGTGCCAGCAACAGTAGGGCAACGGACTATAATTCACCCCTCCACTTT
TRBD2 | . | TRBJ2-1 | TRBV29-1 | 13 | CSVGGLAGNEQFF | TGCAGCGTTGGGGGACTAGCGGGTAATGAGCAGTTCTTC
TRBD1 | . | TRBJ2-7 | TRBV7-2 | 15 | CASSLEGQSFYEQYF | TGTGCCAGCAGCTTAGAGGGACAGAGCTTCTACGAGCAGTACTTC
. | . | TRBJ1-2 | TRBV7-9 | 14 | CASSLKSGGVGYTF | TGTGCCAGCAGCTTAAAATCGGGTGGCGTTGGCTACACCTTC
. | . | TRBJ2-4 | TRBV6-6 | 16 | CASKTKGSMAKNIQYF | TGTGCCAGCAAAACGAAGGGGAGTATGGCCAAAAACATTCAGTACTTC